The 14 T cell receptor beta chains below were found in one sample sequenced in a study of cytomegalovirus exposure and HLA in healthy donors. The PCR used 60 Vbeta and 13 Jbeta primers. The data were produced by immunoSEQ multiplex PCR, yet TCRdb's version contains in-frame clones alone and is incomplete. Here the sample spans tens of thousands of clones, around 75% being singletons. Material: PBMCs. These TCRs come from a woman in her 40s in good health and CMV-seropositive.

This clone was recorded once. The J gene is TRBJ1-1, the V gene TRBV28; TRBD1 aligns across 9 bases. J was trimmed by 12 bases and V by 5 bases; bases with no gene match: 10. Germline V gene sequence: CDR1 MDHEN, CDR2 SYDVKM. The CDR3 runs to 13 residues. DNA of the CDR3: TGTGCCAGCAGTCCCGGACAGGGGAGATCAACTTTCTTT. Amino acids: CASSPGQGRSTFF.

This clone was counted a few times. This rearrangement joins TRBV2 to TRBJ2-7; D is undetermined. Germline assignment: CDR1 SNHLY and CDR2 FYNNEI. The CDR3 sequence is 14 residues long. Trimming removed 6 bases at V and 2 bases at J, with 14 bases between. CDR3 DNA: TGTGCCAGCAGCGTACAACAGCTTCCCTACGAGCAGTACTTC. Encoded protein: CASSVQQLPYEQYF.

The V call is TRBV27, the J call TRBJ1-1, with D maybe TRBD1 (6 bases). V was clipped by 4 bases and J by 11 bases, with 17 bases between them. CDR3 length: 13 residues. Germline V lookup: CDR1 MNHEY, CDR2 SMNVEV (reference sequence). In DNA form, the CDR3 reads TGTGCCAGCAGTTCCTCGGGGGGCAGTATTGCTTTCTTT. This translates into CASSSSGGSIAFF.

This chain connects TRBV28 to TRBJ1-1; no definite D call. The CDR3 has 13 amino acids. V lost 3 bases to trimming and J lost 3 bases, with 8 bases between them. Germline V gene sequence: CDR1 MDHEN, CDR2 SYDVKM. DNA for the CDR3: TGTGCCAGCAGTTTTCGGGTTTACACTGAAGCTTTCTTT. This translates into CASSFRVYTEAFF.

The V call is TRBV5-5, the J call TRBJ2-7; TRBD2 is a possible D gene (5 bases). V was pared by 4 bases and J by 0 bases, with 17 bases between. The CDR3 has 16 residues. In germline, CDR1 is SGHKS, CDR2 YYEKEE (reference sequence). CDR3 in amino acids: CASSRGGVFSSYEQYF. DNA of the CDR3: TGTGCCAGCAGCCGGGGTGGTGTTTTCTCCTCCTACGAGCAGTACTTC.

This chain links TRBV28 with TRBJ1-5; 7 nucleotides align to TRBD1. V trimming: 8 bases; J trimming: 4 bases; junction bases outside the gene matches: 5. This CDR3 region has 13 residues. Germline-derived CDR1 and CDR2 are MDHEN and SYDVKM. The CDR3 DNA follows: TGTGCCAGCGGAAGGGACAGAAATCAGCCCCAGCATTTT. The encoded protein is CASGRDRNQPQHF.

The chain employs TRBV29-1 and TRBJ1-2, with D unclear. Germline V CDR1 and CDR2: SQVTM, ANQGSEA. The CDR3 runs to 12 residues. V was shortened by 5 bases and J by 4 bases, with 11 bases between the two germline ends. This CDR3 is CSVYPVSYGYTF. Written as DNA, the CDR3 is TGCAGCGTTTACCCAGTCTCCTATGGCTACACCTTC.

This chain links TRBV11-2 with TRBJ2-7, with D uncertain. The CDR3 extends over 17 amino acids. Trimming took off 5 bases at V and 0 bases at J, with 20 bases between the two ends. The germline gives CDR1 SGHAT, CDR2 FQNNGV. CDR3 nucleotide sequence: TGTGCCAGCAGCCCAAATCCCCGCGGATGGAGCTCCTACGAGCAGTACTTC. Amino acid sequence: CASSPNPRGWSSYEQYF.

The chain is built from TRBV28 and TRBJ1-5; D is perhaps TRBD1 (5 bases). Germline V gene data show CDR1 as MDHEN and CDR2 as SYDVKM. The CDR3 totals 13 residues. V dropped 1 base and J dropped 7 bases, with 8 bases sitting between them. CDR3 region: CASSLFSGQPQHF. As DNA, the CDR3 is TGTGCCAGCAGTTTATTTTCAGGGCAGCCCCAGCATTTT.

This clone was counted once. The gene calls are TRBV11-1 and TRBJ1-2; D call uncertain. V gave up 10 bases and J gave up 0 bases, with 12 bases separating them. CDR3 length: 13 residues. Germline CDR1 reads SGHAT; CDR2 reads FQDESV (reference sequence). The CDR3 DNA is TGTGCCATACGGCGGATTTCTAACTATGGCTACACCTTC. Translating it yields CAIRRISNYGYTF.

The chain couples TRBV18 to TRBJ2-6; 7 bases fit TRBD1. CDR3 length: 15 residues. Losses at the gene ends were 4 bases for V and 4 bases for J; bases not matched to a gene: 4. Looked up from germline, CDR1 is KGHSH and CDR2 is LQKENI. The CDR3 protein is CASSRTGAGANVLTF. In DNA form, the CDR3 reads TGTGCCAGCTCACGTACAGGGGCCGGGGCCAACGTCCTGACTTTC. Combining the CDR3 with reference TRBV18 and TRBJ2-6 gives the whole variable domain NAGVMQNPRHLVRRRGQEARLRCSPMKGHSHVYWYRQLPEEGLKFMVYLQKENIIDESGMPKERFSAEFPKEGPSILRIQQVVRGDSAAYFCASSRTGAGANVLTFGAGSRLTVL.

This CDR3 is CATSRDGGYEQYF. The CDR3 DNA is TGTGCCACCAGCAGGGACGGAGGCTACGAGCAGTACTTC. V is TRBV15 and J is TRBJ2-7; tentatively, D is TRBD2 (5 bases). The CDR3 sequence is 13 residues long. The germline V and J ends were trimmed by 3 bases and 3 bases, with 9 bases remaining between them. Per the germline V gene, CDR1 is LNHNV and CDR2 is YYDKDF (reference sequence).

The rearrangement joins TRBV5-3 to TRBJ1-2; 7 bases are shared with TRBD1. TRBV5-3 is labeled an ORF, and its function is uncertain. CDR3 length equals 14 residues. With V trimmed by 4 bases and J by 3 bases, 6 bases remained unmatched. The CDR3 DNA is TGTGCCAGAAGCCTAACAGGGGTTGACTATGGCTACACCTTC. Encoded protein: CARSLTGVDYGYTF.

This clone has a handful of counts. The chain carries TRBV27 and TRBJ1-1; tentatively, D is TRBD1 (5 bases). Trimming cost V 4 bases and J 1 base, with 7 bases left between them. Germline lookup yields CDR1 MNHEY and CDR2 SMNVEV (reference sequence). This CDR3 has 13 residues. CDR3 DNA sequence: TGTGCCAGCAGTTCAGGGTCGAACACTGAAGCTTTCTTT. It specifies CASSSGSNTEAFF.